Presented here are 13 T cell receptor beta chains from one specimen sequenced in a study of blood T cell repertoires in COVID-19. Here immunoSEQ multiplex PCR was the method, and the copy in TCRdb shows in-frame clones only, minus some. In the table there are under 250,000 clones, roughly 88% of which are singletons. The sample consisted of PBMCs or T cells enriched from blood (not recorded which). The receptors originated from a woman aged 40 to 50 who had been exposed to COVID-19.

The rearrangement links TRBV28 to TRBJ2-3; 10 bases are shared with TRBD2. CDR1 and CDR2 (germline): MDHEN, SYDVKM. The ends lost 8 bases at V and 0 bases at J; junction bases unmatched: 14. CDR3 length: 18 amino acids. This chain's CDR3 is CASPPPGGAGGSTDTQYF. The CDR3 DNA reads as TGTGCCAGCCCACCCCCCGGCGGAGCGGGAGGGAGCACAGATACGCAGTATTTT.

The gene calls are TRBV30 and TRBJ1-5; unclear D gene. V gave up 0 bases and J gave up 3 bases, with 15 bases separating them. Germline V gene sequence: CDR1 GTSNPN, CDR2 SVGIG (reference sequence). The CDR3 runs 16 residues. The CDR3 loop is CAWSVPGREYNQPQHF. The CDR3 bases are TGTGCCTGGAGTGTACCGGGTCGAGAGTACAATCAGCCCCAGCATTTT.

This chain connects TRBV5-4 to TRBJ2-5; 8 positions match TRBD2. This CDR3 has 14 amino acids. CDR1 is SGHNT, CDR2 YYREEE, per germline (reference sequence). Trimming took 2 bases from V and 4 from J; bases not matched to a gene: 4. For the CDR3, the DNA is TGTGCCAGCAGCTTCGGGGGGGCCTTAGAGACCCAGTACTTC. It specifies CASSFGGALETQYF.

This clone was seen a single time. At one of its ends the junction is not consistent with the germline gene, which may arise from a read error. V usage is TRBV5-1 and J usage is TRBJ2-3, with TRBD2 matching 9 bases. Germline values: CDR1 SGHRS, CDR2 YFSETQ. The CDR3 extends over 16 amino acids. This chain's CDR3 is CASSLGTSHSTDTQYF. CDR3 DNA: TGTGCCAGCAGCTTGGGGACTAGCCATAGCACAGATACGCAGTATTTT.

V gene TRBV5-3 combines with J gene TRBJ1-1; D is unresolved. TRBV5-3 qualifies as an ORF whose function is uncertain. CDR3 length equals 11 residues. V was pared by 4 bases and J by 11 bases, with 12 bases between. CDR3 sequence: CARSHWEVAFF. The DNA of the CDR3 is TGTGCCAGAAGCCATTGGGAGGTGGCTTTCTTT.

The V gene is TRBV7-8, the J gene TRBJ1-6; maybe TRBD1 (5 bases). Trimming removed 6 bases from V and 7 bases from J, with 19 bases in between. The CDR3 is 16 residues long. Germline V gene data show CDR1 as SGHVS and CDR2 as FQNEAQ. CDR3 in amino acids: CASSSDSGLKNSPLHF. The CDR3 region has the DNA TGTGCCAGCAGTTCTGACAGTGGTCTTAAAAATTCACCCCTCCACTTT.

V usage is TRBV11-3 and J usage is TRBJ1-1; TRBD1 might be the D (5 bases). The CDR3 sequence is 13 residues long. V lost 6 bases and J 1 base, leaving 9 bases between the germline ends. Germline CDR1 is SGHNT and CDR2 is YENEEA. The CDR3 sequence is CASRDTQNTEAFF. The CDR3, as DNA: TGTGCCAGCAGGGACACACAGAACACTGAAGCTTTCTTT.

The chain links TRBV30 to TRBJ1-5, with D unclear. The germline V gene encodes CDR1 GTSNPN and CDR2 SVGIG (reference sequence). The CDR3 spans 15 residues. The V end was cut by 0 bases, the J end by 1 base, with 10 bases between. For the CDR3, the DNA is TGTGCCTGGAGTGTACTCGGGGTGAGCAATCAGCCCCAGCATTTT. Residues: CAWSVLGVSNQPQHF.

The V and J genes are TRBV5-4 and TRBJ1-4, with 8 bases matching TRBD1. This CDR3 contains 17 residues. With 3 bases clipped from V and 0 bases from J, the junction kept 7 bases outside the gene matches. The germline CDR1 and CDR2 sequences are SGHNT and YYREEE (reference sequence). The CDR3: CASSSGTGATTNEKLFF. The CDR3 DNA follows: TGTGCCAGCAGCTCCGGGACAGGAGCCACAACTAATGAAAAACTGTTTTTT.

CDR3 in amino acids: CASSVLAGYEQFF. The CDR3 DNA is TGTGCCAGCAGTGTTCTAGCGGGGTATGAGCAGTTCTTC. This chain uses TRBV25-1 with TRBJ2-1; 9 bases agree with TRBD2. The CDR3 is 13 residues long. Trimming cost V 4 bases and J 8 bases; bases outside gene matches: 3. The germline gives CDR1 MGHDK, CDR2 SYGVNS.

This sequence joins TRBV7-8 and TRBJ2-2; TRBD2 matches 10 bases. The CDR3 extends over 20 amino acids. V dropped 5 bases and J dropped 6; count of bases not matched to a gene: 21. Germline V gene lookup returns CDR1 SGHVS and CDR2 FQNEAQ. The CDR3 region has the DNA TGTGCCAGCAGCAAGGATGGGCTAGCGGGAGTCGTCTTTAGTCCCGGGGAGCTGTTTTTT. Protein: CASSKDGLAGVVFSPGELFF. Filled out from reference TRBV7-8 and TRBJ2-2, the complete variable domain reads GAGVSQSPRYKVAKRGQDVALRCDPISGHVSLFWYQQALGQGPEFLTYFQNEAQLDKSGLPSDRFFAERPEGSVSTLKIQRTQQEDSAVYLCASSKDGLAGVVFSPGELFFGEGSRLTVL.

V gene TRBV4-3 combines with J gene TRBJ2-1; 7 bases fit TRBD2. V shed 0 bases and J 5 bases; nucleotides not matched to a gene: 4. CDR3 length: 15 residues. Germline V gives CDR1 LGHNA, CDR2 YSLEER. The CDR3 region has the DNA TGCGCCAGCAGCCAAGAAGGAGCGGGAAACAATGAGCAGTTCTTC. Its protein product is CASSQEGAGNNEQFF.

A remark on this clone: The identical CDR3 is also encoded by other nucleotide sequences in the sample. The J gene is TRBJ2-1, the V gene TRBV4-3; D is undetermined. Germline V lookup: CDR1 LGHNA, CDR2 YSLEER. This CDR3 has 16 amino acids. The V and J ends lost 0 bases and 1 base respectively, with 10 bases between them. Written as DNA, the CDR3 is TGCGCCAGCAGCCAAGAGGCAGGCCTTTCCTACAATGAGCAGTTCTTC. Protein sequence: CASSQEAGLSYNEQFF.